This T cell receptor beta chain is drawn from a study of early T cells in non-severe SARS-CoV-2 infection. This CDR3 has 14 residues. CDR1 is MNHNY, CDR2 SVGAGI, per germline (reference sequence). V lost 4 bases and J 2 bases, leaving 11 bases between the germline ends. This clonotype was seen many times. Attachment of unique molecular identifiers to individual cDNA molecules was performed. TCRdb reanalysed the 5' RACE reads using MiXCR and keeps one entry per CDR3 protein. There are tens of thousands of distinct CDR3 sequences in the sample; approximately 5.6% occur only once, and about 4.3% lies in the top ten.

Sequencing was carried out using whole blood. The chain combines TRBV6-6 with TRBJ1-2; no clear D gene. The sequence came from an adult who was a healthcare worker with PCR-confirmed SARS-CoV-2 infection or an uninfected control (not recorded which). The DNA of the CDR3 is TGTGCCAGCAGTTCTCCTTCAGCGAACTATGGCTACACCTTC. Protein product: CASSSPSANYGYTF.